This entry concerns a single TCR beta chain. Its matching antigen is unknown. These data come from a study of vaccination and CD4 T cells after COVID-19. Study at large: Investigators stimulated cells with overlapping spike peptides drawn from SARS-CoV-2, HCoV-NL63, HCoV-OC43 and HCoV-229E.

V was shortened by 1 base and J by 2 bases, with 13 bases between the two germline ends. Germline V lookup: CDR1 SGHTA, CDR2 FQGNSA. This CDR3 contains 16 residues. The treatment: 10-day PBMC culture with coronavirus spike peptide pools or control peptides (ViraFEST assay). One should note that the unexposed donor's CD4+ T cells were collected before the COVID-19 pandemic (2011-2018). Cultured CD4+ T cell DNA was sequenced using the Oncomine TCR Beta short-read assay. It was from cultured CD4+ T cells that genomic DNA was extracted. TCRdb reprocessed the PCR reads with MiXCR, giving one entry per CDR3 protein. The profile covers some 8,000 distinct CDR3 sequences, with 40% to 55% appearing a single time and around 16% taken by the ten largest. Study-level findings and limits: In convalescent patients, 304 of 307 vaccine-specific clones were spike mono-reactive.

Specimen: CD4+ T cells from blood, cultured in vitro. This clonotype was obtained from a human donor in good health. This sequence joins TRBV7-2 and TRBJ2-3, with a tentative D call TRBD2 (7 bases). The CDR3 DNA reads TGTGCCAGCAGCTTAGGGAGGGGGGGGCACACAGATACGCAGTATTTT. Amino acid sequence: CASSLGRGGHTDTQYF.